These T cell receptor beta chains were read from a single sample in a study of T cell responses to AZD1222 COVID-19 vaccine. Profiling relied on immunoSEQ multiplex PCR, and the TCRdb table lists in-frame clones only, not all of them. Of about 110,000 clones listed, 90% are singletons. Sequenced material: peripheral blood, taken 28 days after the second AZD1222 dose. The source of these receptors is an adult who received the AZD1222 COVID-19 vaccine. Both conserved end residues are part of each CDR3. Fields, in order: clone size, D gene, V gene, J gene, CDR3 protein, CDR3 DNA. The D gene is left open where the match is weak. Part of the rows lack a size; the others show once, few, many or a class for expanded clones.

abundance: -; d_gene: -; v_gene: TRBV6-2/TRBV6-3; j_gene: TRBJ2-7; CDR3aa: CASSRARNYEQYF; CDR3nt: TGTGCCAGCAGTAGGGCCCGAAACTACGAGCAGTACTTC
abundance: -; d_gene: -; v_gene: TRBV30; j_gene: TRBJ1-6; CDR3aa: CAWSSGYGGTEGSPLHF; CDR3nt: TGTGCCTGGAGTTCTGGCTATGGCGGGACGGAGGGTTCACCCCTCCACTTT
abundance: -; d_gene: TRBD1; v_gene: TRBV4-1; j_gene: TRBJ1-2; CDR3aa: CASSAGQGAGGYTF; CDR3nt: TGCGCCAGCAGCGCTGGACAGGGGGCGGGCGGCTACACCTTC
abundance: -; d_gene: -; v_gene: TRBV24-1; j_gene: TRBJ1-5; CDR3aa: CATSDADSQPQHF; CDR3nt: TGTGCCACCAGTGACGCGGACAGTCAGCCCCAGCATTTT
abundance: -; d_gene: -; v_gene: TRBV19; j_gene: TRBJ2-7; CDR3aa: CASSGTASSYEQYF; CDR3nt: TGTGCCAGTAGTGGGACGGCGAGCTCCTACGAGCAGTACTTC
abundance: -; d_gene: TRBD1; v_gene: TRBV12-3/TRBV12-4; j_gene: TRBJ1-4; CDR3aa: CASSLGQREKLFF; CDR3nt: TGTGCCAGCAGTTTGGGACAGCGGGAAAAACTGTTTTTT
abundance: once; d_gene: -; v_gene: TRBV6-5; j_gene: TRBJ1-2; CDR3aa: CASSWTAYYGYTF; CDR3nt: TGTGCCAGCAGTTGGACGGCTTACTATGGCTACACCTTC
abundance: -; d_gene: TRBD1; v_gene: TRBV4-3; j_gene: TRBJ1-4; CDR3aa: CASSGPTGGAANEKLFF; CDR3nt: TGCGCCAGCAGCGGACCGACAGGGGGCGCAGCTAATGAAAAACTGTTTTTT
abundance: -; d_gene: -; v_gene: TRBV7-3; j_gene: TRBJ2-3; CDR3aa: CASSLVAAPRTDTQYF; CDR3nt: TGTGCCAGCAGCTTAGTGGCAGCACCCCGCACAGATACGCAGTATTTT
abundance: -; d_gene: -; v_gene: TRBV4-3; j_gene: TRBJ2-2; CDR3aa: CASSQVRQGWNTGELFF; CDR3nt: TGCGCCAGCAGCCAAGTCCGGCAGGGTTGGAACACCGGGGAGCTGTTTTTT
abundance: -; d_gene: TRBD1; v_gene: TRBV12-3/TRBV12-4; j_gene: TRBJ1-2; CDR3aa: CASRMTGAVGYTF; CDR3nt: TGTGCCAGCAGGATGACAGGGGCGGTAGGCTACACCTTC
abundance: -; d_gene: -; v_gene: TRBV9; j_gene: TRBJ2-3; CDR3aa: CASSVGGTNTDTQYF; CDR3nt: TGTGCCAGCAGCGTAGGTGGGACGAACACAGATACGCAGTATTTT
abundance: -; d_gene: -; v_gene: TRBV5-4; j_gene: TRBJ2-3; CDR3aa: CASEAGGAIADTQYF; CDR3nt: TGTGCCAGCGAAGCTGGGGGGGCCATAGCAGATACGCAGTATTTT
abundance: -; d_gene: -; v_gene: TRBV11-2; j_gene: TRBJ2-5; CDR3aa: CASSRGWGSETQYF; CDR3nt: TGTGCCAGCAGCCGGGGGTGGGGGAGCGAGACCCAGTACTTC
abundance: -; d_gene: TRBD2; v_gene: TRBV29-1; j_gene: TRBJ2-1; CDR3aa: CSVAGLAPNEQFF; CDR3nt: TGCAGCGTGGCGGGACTAGCACCGAATGAGCAGTTCTTC
abundance: -; d_gene: TRBD1; v_gene: TRBV3-1/TRBV3-2; j_gene: TRBJ2-2; CDR3aa: CASSRTGNTGELFF; CDR3nt: TGTGCCAGCAGCCGGACAGGGAACACCGGGGAGCTGTTTTTT
abundance: -; d_gene: -; v_gene: TRBV7-2; j_gene: TRBJ1-5; CDR3aa: CASSQYSNQPQHF; CDR3nt: TGTGCCAGCAGCCAATATAGCAATCAGCCCCAGCATTTT
abundance: -; d_gene: -; v_gene: TRBV24-1; j_gene: TRBJ2-1; CDR3aa: CATSETNNEQFF; CDR3nt: TGTGCCACCAGTGAAACAAACAATGAGCAGTTCTTC
abundance: -; d_gene: -; v_gene: TRBV2; j_gene: TRBJ1-1; CDR3aa: CASTPGVEAFF; CDR3nt: TGTGCCAGCACCCCAGGGGTTGAAGCTTTCTTT
abundance: -; d_gene: TRBD2; v_gene: TRBV5-1; j_gene: TRBJ2-1; CDR3aa: CASSLVPSGGASYNEQFF; CDR3nt: TGCGCCAGCAGCTTGGTTCCTAGCGGGGGGGCCTCCTACAATGAGCAGTTCTTC
abundance: -; d_gene: TRBD1; v_gene: TRBV4-2; j_gene: TRBJ2-3; CDR3aa: CASSRDDRGLADTQYF; CDR3nt: TGTGCCAGCAGCCGAGATGACAGGGGGCTAGCAGATACGCAGTATTTT
abundance: -; d_gene: -; v_gene: TRBV18; j_gene: TRBJ2-2; CDR3aa: CASSPGRGITGELFF; CDR3nt: TGTGCCAGCTCACCGGGAAGAGGGATCACCGGGGAGCTGTTTTTT
abundance: -; d_gene: -; v_gene: TRBV25-1; j_gene: TRBJ1-1; CDR3aa: CASSESPGMGTEAFF; CDR3nt: TGTGCCAGCAGTGAATCCCCCGGGATGGGCACTGAAGCTTTCTTT
abundance: -; d_gene: -; v_gene: TRBV4-3; j_gene: TRBJ1-3; CDR3aa: CASSAGTPGNTIYF; CDR3nt: TGCGCCAGCAGCGCCGGGACGCCTGGAAACACCATATATTTT
abundance: few; d_gene: TRBD1; v_gene: TRBV5-8; j_gene: TRBJ1-6; CDR3aa: CASRHRTGGPNSPLHF; CDR3nt: TGTGCCAGCCGACATAGAACAGGGGGTCCAAATTCACCCCTCCACTTT